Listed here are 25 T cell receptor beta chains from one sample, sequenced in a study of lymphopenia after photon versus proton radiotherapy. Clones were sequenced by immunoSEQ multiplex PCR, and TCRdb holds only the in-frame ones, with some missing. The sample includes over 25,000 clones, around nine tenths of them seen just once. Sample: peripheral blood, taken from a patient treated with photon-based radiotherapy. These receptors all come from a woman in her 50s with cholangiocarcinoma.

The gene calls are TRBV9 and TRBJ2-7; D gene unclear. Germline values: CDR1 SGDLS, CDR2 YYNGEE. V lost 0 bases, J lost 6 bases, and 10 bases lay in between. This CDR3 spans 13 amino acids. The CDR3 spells CASSVAQGSEQYF. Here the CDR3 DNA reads TGTGCCAGCAGCGTAGCGCAAGGGTCCGAGCAGTACTTC.

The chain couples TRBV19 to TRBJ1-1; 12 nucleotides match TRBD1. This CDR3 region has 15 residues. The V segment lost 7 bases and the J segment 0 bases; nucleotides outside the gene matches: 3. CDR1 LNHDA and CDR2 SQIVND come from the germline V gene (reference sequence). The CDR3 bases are TGTGCCAGTATGGGACAGGGGGCTTTGAACACTGAAGCTTTCTTT. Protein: CASMGQGALNTEAFF. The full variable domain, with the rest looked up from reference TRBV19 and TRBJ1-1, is DGGITQSPKYLFRKEGQNVTLSCEQNLNHDAMYWYRQDPGQGLRLIYYSQIVNDFQKGDIAEGYSVSREKKESFPLTVTSAQKNPTAFYLCASMGQGALNTEAFFGQGTRLTVV.

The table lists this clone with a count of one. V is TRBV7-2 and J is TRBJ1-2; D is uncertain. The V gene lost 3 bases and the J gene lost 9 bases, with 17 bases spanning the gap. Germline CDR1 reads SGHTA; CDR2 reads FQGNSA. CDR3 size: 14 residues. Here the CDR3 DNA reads TGTGCCAGCAGCTTTTCTTCTGTGGAGGCTAGCTACACCTTC. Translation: CASSFSSVEASYTF.

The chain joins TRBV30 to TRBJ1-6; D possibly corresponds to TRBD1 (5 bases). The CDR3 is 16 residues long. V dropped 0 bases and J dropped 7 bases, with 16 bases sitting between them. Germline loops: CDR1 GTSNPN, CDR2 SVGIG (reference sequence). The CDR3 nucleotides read TGTGCCTGGAGTGTGGTGAGGGGAGGTTGGAATTCACCCCTCCACTTT. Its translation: CAWSVVRGGWNSPLHF.

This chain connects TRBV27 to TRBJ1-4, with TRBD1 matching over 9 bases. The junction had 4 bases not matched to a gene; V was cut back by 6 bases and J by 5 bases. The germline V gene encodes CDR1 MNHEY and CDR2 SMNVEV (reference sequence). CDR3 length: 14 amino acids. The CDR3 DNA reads TGTGCCAGCAGATTGACAGGGGGGAATGAAAAACTGTTTTTT. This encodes CASRLTGGNEKLFF.

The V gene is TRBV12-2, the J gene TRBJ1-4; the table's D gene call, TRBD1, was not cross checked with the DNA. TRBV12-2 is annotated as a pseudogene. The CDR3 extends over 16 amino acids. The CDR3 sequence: CASRLVSTGSNEKLFF. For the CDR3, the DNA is TGTGCAAGTCGCTTAGTCTCGACAGGGAGTAATGAAAAACTGTTTTTT.

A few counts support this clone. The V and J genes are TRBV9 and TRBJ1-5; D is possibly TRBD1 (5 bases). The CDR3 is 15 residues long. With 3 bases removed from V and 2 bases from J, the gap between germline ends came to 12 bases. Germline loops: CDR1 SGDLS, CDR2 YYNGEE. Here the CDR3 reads CASSEWGTRNQPQHF. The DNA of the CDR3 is TGTGCCAGCAGCGAGTGGGGGACGCGCAATCAGCCCCAGCATTTT.

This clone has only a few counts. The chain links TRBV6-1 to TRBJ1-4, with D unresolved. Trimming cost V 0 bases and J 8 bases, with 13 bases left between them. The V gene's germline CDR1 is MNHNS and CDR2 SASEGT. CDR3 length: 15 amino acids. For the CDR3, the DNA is TGTGCCAGCAGTGAAGCTCTCGAATGGGGAGAAAAACTGTTTTTT. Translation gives CASSEALEWGEKLFF.

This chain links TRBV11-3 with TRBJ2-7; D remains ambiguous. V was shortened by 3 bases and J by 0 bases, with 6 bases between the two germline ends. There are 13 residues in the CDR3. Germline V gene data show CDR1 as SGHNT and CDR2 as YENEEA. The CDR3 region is CASSFGDSYEQYF. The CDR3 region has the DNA TGTGCCAGCAGCTTTGGTGACTCCTACGAGCAGTACTTC. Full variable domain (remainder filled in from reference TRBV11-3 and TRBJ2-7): EAGVVQSPRYKIIEKKQPVAFWCNPISGHNTLYWYLQNLGQGPELLIRYENEEAVDDSQLPKDRFSAERLKGVDSTLKIQPAELGDSAVYLCASSFGDSYEQYFGPGTRLTVT.

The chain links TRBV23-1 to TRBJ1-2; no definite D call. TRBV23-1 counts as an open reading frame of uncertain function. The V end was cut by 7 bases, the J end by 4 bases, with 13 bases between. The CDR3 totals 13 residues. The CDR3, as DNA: TGCGCCAGCATCACCGGACGGATCTATGGCTACACCTTC. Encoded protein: CASITGRIYGYTF.

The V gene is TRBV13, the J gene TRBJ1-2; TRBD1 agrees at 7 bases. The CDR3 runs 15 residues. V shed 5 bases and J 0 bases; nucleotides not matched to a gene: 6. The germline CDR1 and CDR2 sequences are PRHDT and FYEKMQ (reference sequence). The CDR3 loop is CASSARGRPNYGYTF. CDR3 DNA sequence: TGTGCCAGCAGCGCGAGGGGGCGTCCTAACTATGGCTACACCTTC.

The CDR3 DNA is TGTGCCTGGAGTGTACTAACAGGGCTCCCTGGAAACACCATATATTTT. This encodes CAWSVLTGLPGNTIYF. The rearrangement links TRBV30 to TRBJ1-3, with D possibly TRBD1 on 6 matching bases. V gave up 0 bases and J gave up 2 bases, with 14 bases separating them. In germline, CDR1 is GTSNPN, CDR2 SVGIG (reference sequence). CDR3 length: 16 amino acids.

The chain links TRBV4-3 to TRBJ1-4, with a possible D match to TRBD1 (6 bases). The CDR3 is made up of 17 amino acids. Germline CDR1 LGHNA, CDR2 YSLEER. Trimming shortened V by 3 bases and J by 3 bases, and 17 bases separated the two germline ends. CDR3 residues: CASSQGVWGAANEKLFF. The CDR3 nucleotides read TGCGCCAGCAGCCAGGGGGTTTGGGGGGCGGCTAATGAAAAACTGTTTTTT.

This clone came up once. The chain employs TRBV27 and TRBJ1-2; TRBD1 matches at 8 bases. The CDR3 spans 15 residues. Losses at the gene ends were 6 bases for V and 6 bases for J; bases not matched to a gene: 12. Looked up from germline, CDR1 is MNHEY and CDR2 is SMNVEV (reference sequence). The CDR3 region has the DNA TGTGCCAGCAGCTGGACAGGGTTGGGTACTAATGGCTACACCTTC. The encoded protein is CASSWTGLGTNGYTF.

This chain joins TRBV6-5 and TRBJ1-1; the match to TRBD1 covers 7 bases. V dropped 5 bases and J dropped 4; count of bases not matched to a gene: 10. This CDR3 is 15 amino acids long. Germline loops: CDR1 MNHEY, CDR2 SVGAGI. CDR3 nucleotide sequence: TGTGCCAGCAGTCCTACTACAGGGGTGGTCACTGAAGCTTTCTTT. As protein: CASSPTTGVVTEAFF.

The CDR3 region is CASSLDSVYNEQFF. In nucleotides, the CDR3 is TGTGCCAGCAGCTTAGACTCAGTATACAATGAGCAGTTCTTC. This chain uses TRBV7-9 with TRBJ2-1, with unresolved D. CDR3 length: 14 amino acids. The germline V gene has CDR1 SEHNR and CDR2 FQNEAQ (reference sequence). Trimming took 1 base from V and 4 from J, leaving 8 bases between them. The variable domain in full, with the rest retrieved from reference TRBV7-9 and TRBJ2-1, is DTGVSQNPRHKITKRGQNVTFRCDPISEHNRLYWYRQTLGQGPEFLTYFQNEAQLEKSRLLSDRFSAERPKGSFSTLEIQRTEQGDSAMYLCASSLDSVYNEQFFGPGTRLTVL.

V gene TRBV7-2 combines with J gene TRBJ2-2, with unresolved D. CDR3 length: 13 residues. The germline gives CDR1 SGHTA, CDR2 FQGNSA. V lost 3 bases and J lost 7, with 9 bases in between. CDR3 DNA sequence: TGTGCCAGCAGCTTTCCCGCCCGCGGGGAGCTGTTTTTT. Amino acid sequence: CASSFPARGELFF. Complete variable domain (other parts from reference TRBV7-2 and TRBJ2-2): GAGVSQSPSNKVTEKGKDVELRCDPISGHTALYWYRQSLGQGLEFLIYFQGNSAPDKSGLPSDRFSAERTGGSVSTLTIQRTQQEDSAVYLCASSFPARGELFFGEGSRLTVL.

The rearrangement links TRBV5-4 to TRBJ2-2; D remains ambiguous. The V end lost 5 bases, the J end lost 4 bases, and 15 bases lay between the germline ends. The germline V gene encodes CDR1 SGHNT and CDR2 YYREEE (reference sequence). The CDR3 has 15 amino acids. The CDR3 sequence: CASSQGRPGTGELFF. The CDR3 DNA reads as TGTGCCAGCAGTCAAGGCAGGCCAGGCACCGGGGAGCTGTTTTTT.

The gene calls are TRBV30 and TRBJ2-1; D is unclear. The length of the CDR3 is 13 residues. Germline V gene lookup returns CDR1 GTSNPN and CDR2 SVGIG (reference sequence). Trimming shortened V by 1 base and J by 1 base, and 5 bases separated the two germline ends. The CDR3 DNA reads TGTGCCTGGAGTGGACCTTCCTACAATGAGCAGTTCTTC. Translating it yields CAWSGPSYNEQFF.

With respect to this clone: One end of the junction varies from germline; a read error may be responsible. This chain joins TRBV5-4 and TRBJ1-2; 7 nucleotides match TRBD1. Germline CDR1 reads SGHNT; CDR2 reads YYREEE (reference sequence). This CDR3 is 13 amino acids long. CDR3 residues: CASSLDRFRGYTF. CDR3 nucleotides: TGTGCCAGCAGTTTGGACAGGTTCAGAGGCTACACCTTC.

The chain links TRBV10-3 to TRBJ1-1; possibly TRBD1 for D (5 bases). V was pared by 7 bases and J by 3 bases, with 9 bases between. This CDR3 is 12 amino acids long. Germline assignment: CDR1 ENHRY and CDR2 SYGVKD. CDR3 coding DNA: TGTGCCATCAAGGGGTTTGACACTGAAGCTTTCTTT. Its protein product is CAIKGFDTEAFF.

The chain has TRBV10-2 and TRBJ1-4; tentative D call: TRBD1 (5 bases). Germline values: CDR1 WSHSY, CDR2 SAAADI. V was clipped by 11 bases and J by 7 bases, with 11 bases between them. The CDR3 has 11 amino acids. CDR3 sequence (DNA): TGCGCCGGTGGGACCGCTGAAAAACTGTTTTTT. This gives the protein CAGGTAEKLFF.

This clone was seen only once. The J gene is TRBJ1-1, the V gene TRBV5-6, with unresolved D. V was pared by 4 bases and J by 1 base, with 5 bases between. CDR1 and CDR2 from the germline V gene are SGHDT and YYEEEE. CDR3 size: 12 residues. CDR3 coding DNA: TGTGCCAGCAGCCAGTGGAACACTGAAGCTTTCTTT. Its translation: CASSQWNTEAFF.

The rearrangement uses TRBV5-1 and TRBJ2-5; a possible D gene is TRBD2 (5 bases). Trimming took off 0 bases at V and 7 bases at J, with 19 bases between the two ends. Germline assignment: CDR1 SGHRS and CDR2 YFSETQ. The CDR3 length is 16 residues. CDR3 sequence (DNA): TGCGCCAGCAGCTTGGGAGTTTCGGCGGCGGGTGGGACCCAGTACTTC. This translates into CASSLGVSAAGGTQYF. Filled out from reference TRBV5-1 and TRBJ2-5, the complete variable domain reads KAGVTQTPRYLIKTRGQQVTLSCSPISGHRSVSWYQQTPGQGLQFLFEYFSETQRNKGNFPGRFSGRQFSNSRSEMNVSTLELGDSALYLCASSLGVSAAGGTQYFGPGTRLLVL.

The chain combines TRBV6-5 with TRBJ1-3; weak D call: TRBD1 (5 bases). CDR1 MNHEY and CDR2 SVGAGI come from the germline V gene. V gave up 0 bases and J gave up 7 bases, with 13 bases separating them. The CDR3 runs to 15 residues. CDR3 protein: CASSYSGQGRNTIYF. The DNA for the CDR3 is TGTGCCAGCAGTTACTCTGGGCAGGGTAGGAACACCATATATTTT.